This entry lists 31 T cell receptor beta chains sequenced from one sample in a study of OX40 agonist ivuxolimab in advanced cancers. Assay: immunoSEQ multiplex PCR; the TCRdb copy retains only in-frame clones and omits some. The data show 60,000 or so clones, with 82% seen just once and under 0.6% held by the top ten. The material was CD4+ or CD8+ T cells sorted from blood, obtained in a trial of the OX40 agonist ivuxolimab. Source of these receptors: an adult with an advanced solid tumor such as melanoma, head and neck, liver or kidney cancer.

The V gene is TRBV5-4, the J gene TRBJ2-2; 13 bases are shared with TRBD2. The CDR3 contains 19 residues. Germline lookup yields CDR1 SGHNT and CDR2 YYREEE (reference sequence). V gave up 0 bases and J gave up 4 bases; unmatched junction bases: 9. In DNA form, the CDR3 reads TGTGCCAGCAGCTTGGGACTAGCGGGAGGTAGTGTGCGCACCGGGGAGCTGTTTTTT. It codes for CASSLGLAGGSVRTGELFF.

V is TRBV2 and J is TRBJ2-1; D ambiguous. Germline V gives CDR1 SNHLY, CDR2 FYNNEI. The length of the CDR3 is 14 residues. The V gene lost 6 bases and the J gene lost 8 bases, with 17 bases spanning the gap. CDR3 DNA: TGTGCCAGCAGACCCGATTGGGGTGCCGATGAGCAGTTCTTC. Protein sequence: CASRPDWGADEQFF. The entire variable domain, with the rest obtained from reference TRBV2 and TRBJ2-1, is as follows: EPEVTQTPSHQVTQMGQEVILRCVPISNHLYFYWYRQILGQKVEFLVSFYNNEISEKSEIFDDQFSVERPDGSNFTLKIRSTKLEDSAMYFCASRPDWGADEQFFGPGTRLTVL.

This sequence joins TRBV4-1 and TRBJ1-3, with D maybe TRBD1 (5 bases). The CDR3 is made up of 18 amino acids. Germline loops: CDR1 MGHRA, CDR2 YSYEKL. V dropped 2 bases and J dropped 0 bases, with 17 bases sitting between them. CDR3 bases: TGCGCCAGCAGCCAACTACAGAGCCGGGACCACTCTGGAAACACCATATATTTT. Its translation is CASSQLQSRDHSGNTIYF.

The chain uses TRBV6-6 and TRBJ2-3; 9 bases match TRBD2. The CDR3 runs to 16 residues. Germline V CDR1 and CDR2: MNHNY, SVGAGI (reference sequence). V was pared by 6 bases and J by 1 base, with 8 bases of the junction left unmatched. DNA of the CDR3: TGTGCCAGCAGCAATCCAGCGGGAGGACGCACAGATACGCAGTATTTT. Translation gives CASSNPAGGRTDTQYF.

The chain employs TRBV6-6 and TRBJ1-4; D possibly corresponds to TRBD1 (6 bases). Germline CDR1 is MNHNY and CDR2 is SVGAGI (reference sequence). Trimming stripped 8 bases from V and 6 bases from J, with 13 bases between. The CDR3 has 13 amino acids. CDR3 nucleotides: TGTGCCAGCGGGCGACAGGAAGATGAAAAACTGTTTTTT. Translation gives CASGRQEDEKLFF.

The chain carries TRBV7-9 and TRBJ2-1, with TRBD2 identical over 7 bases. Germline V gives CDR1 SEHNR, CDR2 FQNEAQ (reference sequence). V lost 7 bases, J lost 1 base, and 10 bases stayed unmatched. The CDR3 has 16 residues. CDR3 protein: CASTQGGTGSYNEQFF. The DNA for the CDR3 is TGTGCCAGCACCCAGGGAGGGACTGGGTCCTACAATGAGCAGTTCTTC.

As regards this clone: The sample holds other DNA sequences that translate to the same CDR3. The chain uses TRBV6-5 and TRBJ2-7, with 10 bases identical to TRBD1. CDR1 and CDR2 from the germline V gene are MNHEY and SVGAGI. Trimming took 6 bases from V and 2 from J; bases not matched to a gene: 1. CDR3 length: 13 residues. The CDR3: CASRGTGAYEQYF. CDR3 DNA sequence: TGTGCCAGCAGGGGGACAGGGGCCTACGAGCAGTACTTC.

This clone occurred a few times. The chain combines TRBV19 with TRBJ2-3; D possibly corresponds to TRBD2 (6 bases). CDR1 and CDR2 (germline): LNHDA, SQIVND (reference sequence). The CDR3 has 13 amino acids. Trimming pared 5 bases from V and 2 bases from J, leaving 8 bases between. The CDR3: CASSWRDTDTQYF. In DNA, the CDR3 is TGTGCCAGTAGTTGGCGGGACACAGATACGCAGTATTTT.

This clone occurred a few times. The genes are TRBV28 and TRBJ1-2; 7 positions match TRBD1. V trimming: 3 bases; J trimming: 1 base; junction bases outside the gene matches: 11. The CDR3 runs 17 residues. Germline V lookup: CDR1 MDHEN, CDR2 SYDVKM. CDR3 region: CASSLDRIGAYNYGYTF. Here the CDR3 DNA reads TGTGCCAGCAGTTTGGACAGGATTGGGGCTTATAACTATGGCTACACCTTC.

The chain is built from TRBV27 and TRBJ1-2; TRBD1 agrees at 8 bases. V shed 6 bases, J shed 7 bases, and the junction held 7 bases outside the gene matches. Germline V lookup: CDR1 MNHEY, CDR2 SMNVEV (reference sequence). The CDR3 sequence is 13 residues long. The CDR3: CASSPGQGSGYTF. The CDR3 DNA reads TGTGCCAGCAGCCCCGGACAGGGCTCTGGCTACACCTTC.

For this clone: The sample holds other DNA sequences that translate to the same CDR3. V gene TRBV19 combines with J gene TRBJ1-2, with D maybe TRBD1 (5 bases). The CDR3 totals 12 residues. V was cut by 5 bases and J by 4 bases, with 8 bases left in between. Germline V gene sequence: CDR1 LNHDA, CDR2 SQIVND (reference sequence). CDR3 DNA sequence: TGTGCCAGTAGTGCGGGGCTCTATGGCTACACCTTC. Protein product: CASSAGLYGYTF.

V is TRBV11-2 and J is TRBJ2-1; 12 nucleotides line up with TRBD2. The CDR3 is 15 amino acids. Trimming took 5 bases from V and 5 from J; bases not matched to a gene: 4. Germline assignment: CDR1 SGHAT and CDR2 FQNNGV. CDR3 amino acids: CASSPTSGSDNEQFF. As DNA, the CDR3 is TGTGCCAGCAGCCCGACTAGCGGGAGTGACAATGAGCAGTTCTTC.

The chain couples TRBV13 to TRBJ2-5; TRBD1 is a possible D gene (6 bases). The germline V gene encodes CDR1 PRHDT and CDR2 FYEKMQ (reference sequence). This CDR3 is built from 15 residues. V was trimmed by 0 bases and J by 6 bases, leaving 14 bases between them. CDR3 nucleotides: TGTGCCAGCAGCTTAGGGTCAGGGACAACAAAGACCCAGTACTTC. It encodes CASSLGSGTTKTQYF.

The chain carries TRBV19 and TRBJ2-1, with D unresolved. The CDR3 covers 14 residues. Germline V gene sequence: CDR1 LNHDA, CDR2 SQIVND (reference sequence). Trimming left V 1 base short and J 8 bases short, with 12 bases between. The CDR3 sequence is CASSIGRRYDEQFF. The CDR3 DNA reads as TGTGCCAGTAGTATAGGCCGCAGGTACGATGAGCAGTTCTTC.

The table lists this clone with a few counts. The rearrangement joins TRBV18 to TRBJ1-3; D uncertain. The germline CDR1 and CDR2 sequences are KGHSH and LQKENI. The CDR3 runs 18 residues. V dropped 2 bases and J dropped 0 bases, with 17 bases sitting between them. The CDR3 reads CASSPGEGGLISGNTIYF. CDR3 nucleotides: TGTGCCAGCTCACCAGGCGAGGGAGGCCTGATCTCTGGAAACACCATATATTTT.

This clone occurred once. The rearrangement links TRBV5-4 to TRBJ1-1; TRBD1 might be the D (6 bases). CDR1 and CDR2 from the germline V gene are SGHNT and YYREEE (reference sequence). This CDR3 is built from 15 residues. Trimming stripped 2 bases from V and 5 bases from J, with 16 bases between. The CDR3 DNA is TGTGCCAGCAGCTTAAGCCGGACAGCCGTTACTGAAGCTTTCTTT. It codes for CASSLSRTAVTEAFF.

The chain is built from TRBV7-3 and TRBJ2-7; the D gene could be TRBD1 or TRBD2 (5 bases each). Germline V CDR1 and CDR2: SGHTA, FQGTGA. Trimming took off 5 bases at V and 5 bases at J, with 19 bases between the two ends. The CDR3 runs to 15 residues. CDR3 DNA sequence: TGTGCCAGCAGCCCAGGAGGCCAGGGTGGGGACGAGCAGTACTTC. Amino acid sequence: CASSPGGQGGDEQYF.

CDR3 bases: TGTGCCAGCAGCCTAAGGGCCGACACCGGGGAGCTGTTTTTT. Translation: CASSLRADTGELFF. The chain has TRBV2 and TRBJ2-2, with D uncertain. There are 14 residues in the CDR3. With 6 bases removed from V and 3 bases from J, the gap between germline ends came to 11 bases. CDR1 and CDR2 (germline): SNHLY, FYNNEI.

The CDR3 spells CASSEPGDNQETQYF. The CDR3, as DNA: TGTGCCAGCAGTGAACCCGGGGACAACCAAGAGACCCAGTACTTC. The chain links TRBV28 to TRBJ2-5; D might be TRBD1 (6 bases). The CDR3 runs 15 residues. V was shortened by 5 bases and J by 0 bases, with 13 bases between the two germline ends. Looked up from germline, CDR1 is MDHEN and CDR2 is SYDVKM.

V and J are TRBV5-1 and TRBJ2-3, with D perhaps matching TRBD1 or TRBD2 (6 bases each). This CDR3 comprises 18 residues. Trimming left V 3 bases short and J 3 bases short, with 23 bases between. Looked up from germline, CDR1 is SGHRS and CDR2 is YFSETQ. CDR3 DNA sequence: TGCGCCAGCAGCTCCCGGCCGTACAGGGTAGGAGGGACAGATACGCAGTATTTT. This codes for CASSSRPYRVGGTDTQYF.

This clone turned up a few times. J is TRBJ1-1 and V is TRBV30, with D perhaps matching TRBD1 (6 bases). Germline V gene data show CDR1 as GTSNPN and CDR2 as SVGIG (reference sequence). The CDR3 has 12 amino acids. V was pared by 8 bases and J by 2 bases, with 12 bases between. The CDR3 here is CARGQGNTEAFF. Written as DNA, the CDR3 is TGTGCCCGGGGGCAGGGCAACACTGAAGCTTTCTTT.

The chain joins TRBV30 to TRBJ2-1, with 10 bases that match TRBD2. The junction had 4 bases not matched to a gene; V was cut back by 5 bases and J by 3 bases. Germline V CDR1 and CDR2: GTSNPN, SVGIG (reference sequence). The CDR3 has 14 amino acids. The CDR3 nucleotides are TGTGCCTGGGGAGGACTAGCGGTCTACAATGAGCAGTTCTTC. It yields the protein CAWGGLAVYNEQFF.

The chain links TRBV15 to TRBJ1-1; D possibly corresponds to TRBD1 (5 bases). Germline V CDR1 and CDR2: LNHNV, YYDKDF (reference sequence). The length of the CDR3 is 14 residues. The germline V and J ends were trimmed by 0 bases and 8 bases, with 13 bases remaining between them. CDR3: CATSREQGMGEAFF. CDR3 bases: TGTGCCACCAGCAGAGAGCAGGGTATGGGGGAAGCTTTCTTT.

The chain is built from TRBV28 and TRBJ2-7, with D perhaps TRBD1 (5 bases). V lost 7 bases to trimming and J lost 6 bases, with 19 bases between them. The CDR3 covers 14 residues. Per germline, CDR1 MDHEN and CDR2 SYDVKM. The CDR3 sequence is CASKLDSRTPEQYF. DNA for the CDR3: TGTGCCAGCAAGCTTGACAGTCGTACACCCGAGCAGTACTTC. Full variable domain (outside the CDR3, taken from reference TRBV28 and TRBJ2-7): DVKVTQSSRYLVKRTGEKVFLECVQDMDHENMFWYRQDPGLGLRLIYFSYDVKMKEKGDIPEGYSVSREKKERFSLILESASTNQTSMYLCASKLDSRTPEQYFGPGTRLTVT.

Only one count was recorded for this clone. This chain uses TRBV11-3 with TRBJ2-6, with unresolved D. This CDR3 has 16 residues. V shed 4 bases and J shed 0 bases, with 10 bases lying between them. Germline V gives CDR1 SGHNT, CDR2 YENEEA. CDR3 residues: CASSSGRSSGANVLTF. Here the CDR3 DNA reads TGTGCCAGCAGCTCCGGACGGTCCTCTGGGGCCAACGTCCTGACTTTC.

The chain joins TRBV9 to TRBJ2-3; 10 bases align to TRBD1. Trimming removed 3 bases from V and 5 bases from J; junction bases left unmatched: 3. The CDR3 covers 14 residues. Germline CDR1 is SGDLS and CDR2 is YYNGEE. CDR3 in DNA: TGTGCCAGCAGCGAGACAGGGGGCGAAGATACGCAGTATTTT. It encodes CASSETGGEDTQYF.

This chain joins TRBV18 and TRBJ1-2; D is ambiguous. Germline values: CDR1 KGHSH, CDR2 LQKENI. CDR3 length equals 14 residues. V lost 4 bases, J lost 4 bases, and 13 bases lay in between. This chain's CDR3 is CASSLPSRLYGYTF. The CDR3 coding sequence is TGTGCCAGCTCACTTCCCTCCCGCCTCTATGGCTACACCTTC.

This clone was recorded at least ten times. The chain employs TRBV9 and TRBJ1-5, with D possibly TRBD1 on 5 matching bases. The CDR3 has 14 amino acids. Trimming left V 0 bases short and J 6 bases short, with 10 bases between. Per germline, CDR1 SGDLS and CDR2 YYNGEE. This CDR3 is CASSVGWGSQPQHF. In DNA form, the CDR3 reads TGTGCCAGCAGCGTAGGGTGGGGGAGTCAGCCCCAGCATTTT.

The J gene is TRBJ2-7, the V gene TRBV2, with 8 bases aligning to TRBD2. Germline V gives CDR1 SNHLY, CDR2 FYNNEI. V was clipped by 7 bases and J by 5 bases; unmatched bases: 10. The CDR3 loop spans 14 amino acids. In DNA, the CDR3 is TGTGCCAGCAAAAATAGCGGGGATTTCAACGAGCAGTACTTC. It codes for CASKNSGDFNEQYF.

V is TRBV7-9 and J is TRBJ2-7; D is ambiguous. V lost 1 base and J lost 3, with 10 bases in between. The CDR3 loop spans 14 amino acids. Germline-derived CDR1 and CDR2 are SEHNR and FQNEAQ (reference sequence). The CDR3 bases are TGTGCCAGCAGCTTAGACGAGGTAATCTACGAGCAGTACTTC. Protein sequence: CASSLDEVIYEQYF.

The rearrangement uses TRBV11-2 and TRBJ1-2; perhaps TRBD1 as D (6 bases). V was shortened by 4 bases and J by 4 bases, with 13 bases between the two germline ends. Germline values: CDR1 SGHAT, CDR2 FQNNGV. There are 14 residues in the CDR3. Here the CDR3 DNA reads TGTGCCAGCAGCTCCAACAGGGTTCGCTATGGCTACACCTTC. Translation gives CASSSNRVRYGYTF.